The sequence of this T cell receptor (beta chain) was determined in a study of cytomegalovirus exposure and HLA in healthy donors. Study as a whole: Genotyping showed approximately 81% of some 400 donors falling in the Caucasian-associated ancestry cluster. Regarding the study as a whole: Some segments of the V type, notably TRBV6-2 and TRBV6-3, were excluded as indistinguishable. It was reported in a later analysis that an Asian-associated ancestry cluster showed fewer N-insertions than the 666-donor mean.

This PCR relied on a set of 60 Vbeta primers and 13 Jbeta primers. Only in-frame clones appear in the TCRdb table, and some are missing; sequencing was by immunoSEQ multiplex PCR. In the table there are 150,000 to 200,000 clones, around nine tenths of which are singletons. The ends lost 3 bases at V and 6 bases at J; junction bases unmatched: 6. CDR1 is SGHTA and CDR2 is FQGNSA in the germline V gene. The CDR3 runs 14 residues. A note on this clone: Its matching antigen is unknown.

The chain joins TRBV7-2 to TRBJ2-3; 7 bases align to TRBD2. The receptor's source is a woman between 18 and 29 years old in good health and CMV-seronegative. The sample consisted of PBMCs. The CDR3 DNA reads TGTGCCAGCAGCTTTGGACTAGTCGTTGATACGCAGTATTTT. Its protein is CASSFGLVVDTQYF.